This note documents a single TCR beta chain sequence. Its specificity is unknown. Researchers ran the PCR with 60 Vbeta and 13 Jbeta primers. Clones were read by immunoSEQ multiplex PCR, and TCRdb kept only the in-frame ones, dropping some. In the table there are 65,000 to 75,000 clones, roughly 68% of which are singletons. Germline V gene sequence: CDR1 SGHRS, CDR2 YFSETQ. The CDR3 has 15 residues. V dropped 5 bases and J dropped 3; count of bases not matched to a gene: 4. The sample comes from a study of cytomegalovirus exposure and HLA in healthy donors. At the level of the study: HLA-typed donors were the source of 83 million or so unique TCRs held in an early data release. Study-wide results and limits: About 87% or about 30% of the time was how often most TCR beta V segments were productive, according to an earlier analysis. Whilst most TCR sequences proved rare, a subset of public TCRs occurred across many donors.

The TCR comes from a woman aged 55-70 years in good health and CMV-seropositive. This chain joins TRBV5-1 and TRBJ2-7; 14 bases fit TRBD2. Sequencing was performed on PBMCs. The DNA of the CDR3 is TGCGCCAGCAGGGACGGACTAGCGGGAGGCTACGAGCAGTACTTC. It translates to CASRDGLAGGYEQYF.